This T cell receptor (beta chain) was documented in a study of shared clonotypes between healthy human individuals. About the study: Donor composition was a couple of women and three men, aged 18 to 49.

Findings and caveats of the study: As a rule, naive subsets had a larger estimated richness than memory subsets.

CD4+ cells were split into CD45RA+ naive and CD45RA-negative memory subsets. Here immunoSEQ multiplex PCR was the method, and the copy in TCRdb shows in-frame clones only, minus some. The data hold roughly 2.2 million clones, with over 90% observed a single time. V was shortened by 5 bases and J by 2 bases, with 6 bases between the two germline ends. CDR3 length: 11 amino acids. Germline V gives CDR1 DFQATT, CDR2 SNEGSKA (reference sequence). Note on this clone: The antigen is not known.

The gene calls are TRBV20-1 and TRBJ2-5; D gene ambiguous. The source material was naive CD4+ T cells from PBMCs. Subset specified: CD45RA+ positively selected. The receptor comes from a man between 18 and 35 years old in good health. Some clones in this sample may be carry-over from other donors' samples. CDR3 amino acids: CSAGPQETQYF. Written as DNA, the CDR3 is TGCAGTGCTGGACCACAAGAGACCCAGTACTTC.